This T cell receptor beta chain was obtained from a study of cytomegalovirus exposure and HLA in healthy donors. General study points: Association with HLA alleles at 0.05 false discovery rate was found for around 17,000 TCR beta sequences in a later analysis. Later, an analysis found that common viral pathogens appeared to be linked with several of the most significant clusters. There were about 160 TCR beta chains listed as cytomegalovirus-associated.

A few counts support this clone. Its specificity is unknown. Germline loops: CDR1 MGHRA, CDR2 YSYEKL. Trimming took 1 base from V and 10 from J, leaving 17 bases between them. The CDR3 loop spans 14 amino acids. Primers included in the PCR were 60 Vbeta and 13 Jbeta primers. In the original workflow: About 11 million of around 85 million unique TCR beta chains were shared, per a later count. Using immunoSEQ multiplex PCR, the repertoire was profiled, and TCRdb retains in-frame clones only, with some absent. That table furnishes V, J and clone size, whereas the DNA furnished D and trimming. The sample shows roughly 140,000 clones, 73% of them seen only once.

The source material was PBMCs. V is TRBV4-1 and J is TRBJ2-7; tentative D call: TRBD2 (6 bases). This clonotype was obtained from a human donor in good health. The CDR3 is CASSQAVTGRGQYF. The CDR3 DNA sequence: TGCGCCAGCAGCCAAGCTGTTACGGGGCGGGGACAGTACTTC.